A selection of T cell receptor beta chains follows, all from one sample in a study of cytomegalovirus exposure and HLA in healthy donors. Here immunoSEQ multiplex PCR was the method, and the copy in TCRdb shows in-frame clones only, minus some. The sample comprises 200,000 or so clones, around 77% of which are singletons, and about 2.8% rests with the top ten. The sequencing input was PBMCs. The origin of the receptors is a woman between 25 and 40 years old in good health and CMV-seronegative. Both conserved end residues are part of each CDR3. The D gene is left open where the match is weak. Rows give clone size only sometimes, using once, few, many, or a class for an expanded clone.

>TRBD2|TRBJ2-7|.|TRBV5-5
CASSPRSGSVWEQYF
TGTGCCAGCAGCCCACGGAGCGGGAGTGTGTGGGAGCAGTACTTC
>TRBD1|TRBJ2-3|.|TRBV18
CASSPPGTGGTDTQYF
TGTGCCAGCTCACCACCTGGGACAGGGGGCACAGATACGCAGTATTTT
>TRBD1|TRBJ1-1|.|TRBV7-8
CASSPLWGQGAFF
TGTGCCAGCAGCCCCTTGTGGGGACAGGGGGCTTTCTTT
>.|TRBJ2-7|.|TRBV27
CASSLLQGRGYEQYF
TGTGCCAGCAGTTTATTACAGGGTAGGGGCTACGAGCAGTACTTC
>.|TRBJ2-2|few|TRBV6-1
CASSGFGAGELFF
TGTGCCAGCAGTGGTTTTGGAGCCGGGGAGCTGTTTTTT
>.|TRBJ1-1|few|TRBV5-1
CASSLQGNGDTEAFF
TGCGCCAGCAGCTTACAGGGAAATGGGGACACTGAAGCTTTCTTT
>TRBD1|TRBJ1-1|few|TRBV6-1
CASRKQGADTEAFF
TGTGCCAGCAGAAAACAGGGGGCGGACACTGAAGCTTTCTTT
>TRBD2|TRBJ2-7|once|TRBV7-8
CASSLGTLLAGEGEQYF
TGTGCCAGCAGCTTAGGCACGCTACTAGCGGGAGAGGGCGAGCAGTACTTC
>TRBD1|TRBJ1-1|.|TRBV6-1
CASSRGYTEAFF
TGTGCCAGCAGCAGGGGGTACACTGAAGCTTTCTTT
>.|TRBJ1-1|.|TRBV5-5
CASSLGPGDTEAFF
TGTGCCAGCAGCTTGGGTCCAGGGGACACTGAAGCTTTCTTT
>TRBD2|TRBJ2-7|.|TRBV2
CASSLLAGGAEQYF
TGTGCCAGCAGCCTTCTAGCGGGAGGTGCCGAGCAGTACTTC
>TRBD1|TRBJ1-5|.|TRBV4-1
CASSAQTGVNQPQHF
TGCGCCAGCAGCGCCCAGACAGGGGTCAATCAGCCCCAGCATTTT
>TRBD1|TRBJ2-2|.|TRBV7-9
CASRVTGPGELFF
TGTGCCAGCAGGGTGACAGGGCCCGGGGAGCTGTTTTTT
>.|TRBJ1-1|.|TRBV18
CASSPNGQFFSPEAFF
TGTGCCAGCTCCCCAAACGGACAGTTTTTTAGCCCTGAAGCTTTCTTT